The source of this TCR beta chain is a study of cytomegalovirus exposure and HLA in healthy donors. Vbeta (60) and Jbeta (13) primers were used in the PCR. Original processing methods: Approximately 12 million of 75 million to 85 million unique TCR beta chains were shared, per a later count. Repertoires were generated with immunoSEQ multiplex PCR, while TCRdb's copy carries only in-frame clones and drops some. V, J and clone size are those of that table, while D and trimming were read from the DNA. Of 170,000 or so clones listed, about 82% are singletons. Findings and caveats of the study: Among CMV-associated TCR beta chains, most appeared HLA-restricted in a later analysis.

The germline V and J ends were trimmed by 1 base and 5 bases, with 17 bases remaining between them. CDR3 length: 16 amino acids. Germline assignment: CDR1 LGHNA and CDR2 YNFKEQ. In this sample, this clone turned up a few times. What it binds is unknown. This clonotype originated in a woman aged 50 to 60 in good health and CMV-seropositive. The chain joins TRBV4-2 to TRBJ2-5, with D perhaps matching TRBD2 (7 bases). The sequenced material came from PBMCs. CDR3 in amino acids: CASSQVIAEGGETQYF. For the CDR3, the DNA is TGTGCCAGCAGCCAAGTTATAGCGGAGGGGGGGGAGACCCAGTACTTC.